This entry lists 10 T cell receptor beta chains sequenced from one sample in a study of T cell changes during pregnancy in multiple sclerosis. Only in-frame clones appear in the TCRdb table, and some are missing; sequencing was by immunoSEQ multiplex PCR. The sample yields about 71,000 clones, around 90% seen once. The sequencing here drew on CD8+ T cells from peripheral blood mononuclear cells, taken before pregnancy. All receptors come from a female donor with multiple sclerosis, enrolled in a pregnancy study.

CDR3 bases: TGTGCCAGCAGCCAAGTAGTAGGGGAAAACACTGAAGCTTTCTTT. Translated, it gives CASSQVVGENTEAFF. V usage is TRBV4-2 and J usage is TRBJ1-1; weak D call: TRBD1 (5 bases). Trimming pared 1 base from V and 2 bases from J, leaving 11 bases between. Germline lookup yields CDR1 LGHNA and CDR2 YNFKEQ. The CDR3 has 15 residues.

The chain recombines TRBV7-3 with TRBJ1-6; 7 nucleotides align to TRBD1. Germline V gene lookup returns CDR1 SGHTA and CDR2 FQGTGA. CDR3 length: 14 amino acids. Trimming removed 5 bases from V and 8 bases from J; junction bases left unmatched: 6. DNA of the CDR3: TGTGCCAGCAGCCTCAACCAGGGGGATTCACCCCTCCACTTT. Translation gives CASSLNQGDSPLHF.

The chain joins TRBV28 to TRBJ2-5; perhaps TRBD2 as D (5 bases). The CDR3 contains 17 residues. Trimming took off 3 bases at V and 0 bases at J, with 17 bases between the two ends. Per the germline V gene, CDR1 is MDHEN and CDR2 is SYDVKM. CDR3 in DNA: TGTGCCAGCAGTTTTCTCGGGTTGGGCGGGTACCAAGAGACCCAGTACTTC. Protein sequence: CASSFLGLGGYQETQYF. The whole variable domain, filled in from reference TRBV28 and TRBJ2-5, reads DVKVTQSSRYLVKRTGEKVFLECVQDMDHENMFWYRQDPGLGLRLIYFSYDVKMKEKGDIPEGYSVSREKKERFSLILESASTNQTSMYLCASSFLGLGGYQETQYFGPGTRLLVL.

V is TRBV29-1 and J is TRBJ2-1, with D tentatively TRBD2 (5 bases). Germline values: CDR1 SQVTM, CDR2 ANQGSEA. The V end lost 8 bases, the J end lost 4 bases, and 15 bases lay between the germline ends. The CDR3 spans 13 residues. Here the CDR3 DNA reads TGCAGCCCCCCGGGATTAGAGTACAATGAGCAGTTCTTC. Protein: CSPPGLEYNEQFF.

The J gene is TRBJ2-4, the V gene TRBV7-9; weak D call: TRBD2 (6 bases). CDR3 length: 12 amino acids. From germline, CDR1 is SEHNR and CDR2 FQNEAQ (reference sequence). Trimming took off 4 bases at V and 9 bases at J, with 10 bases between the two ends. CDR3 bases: TGTGCCAGCAGCTCGACGGAGGGCATTCAGTACTTC. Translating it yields CASSSTEGIQYF.

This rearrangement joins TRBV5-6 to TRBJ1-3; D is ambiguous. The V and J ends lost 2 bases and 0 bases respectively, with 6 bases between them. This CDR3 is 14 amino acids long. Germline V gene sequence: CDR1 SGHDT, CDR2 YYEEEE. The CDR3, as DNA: TGTGCCAGCAGCTTCGGCGGCTCTGGAAACACCATATATTTT. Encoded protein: CASSFGGSGNTIYF.

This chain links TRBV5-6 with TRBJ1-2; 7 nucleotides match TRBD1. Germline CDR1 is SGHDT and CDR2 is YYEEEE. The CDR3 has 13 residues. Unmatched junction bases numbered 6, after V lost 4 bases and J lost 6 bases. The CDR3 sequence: CASSTQGEDGYTF. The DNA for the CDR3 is TGTGCCAGCAGCACTCAGGGGGAGGATGGCTACACCTTC.

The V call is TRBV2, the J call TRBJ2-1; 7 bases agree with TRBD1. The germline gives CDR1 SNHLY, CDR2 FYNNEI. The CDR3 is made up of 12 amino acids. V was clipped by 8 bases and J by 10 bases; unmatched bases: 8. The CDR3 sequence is CASLTRGPEQFF. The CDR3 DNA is TGTGCCAGCCTTACAAGGGGGCCCGAGCAGTTCTTC. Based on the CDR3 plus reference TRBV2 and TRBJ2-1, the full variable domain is EPEVTQTPSHQVTQMGQEVILRCVPISNHLYFYWYRQILGQKVEFLVSFYNNEISEKSEIFDDQFSVERPDGSNFTLKIRSTKLEDSAMYFCASLTRGPEQFFGPGTRLTVL.

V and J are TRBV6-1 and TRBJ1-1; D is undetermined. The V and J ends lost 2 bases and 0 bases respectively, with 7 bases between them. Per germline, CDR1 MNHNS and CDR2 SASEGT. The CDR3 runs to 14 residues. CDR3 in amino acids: CASSEWSMNTEAFF. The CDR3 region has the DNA TGTGCCAGCAGTGAATGGAGTATGAACACTGAAGCTTTCTTT.

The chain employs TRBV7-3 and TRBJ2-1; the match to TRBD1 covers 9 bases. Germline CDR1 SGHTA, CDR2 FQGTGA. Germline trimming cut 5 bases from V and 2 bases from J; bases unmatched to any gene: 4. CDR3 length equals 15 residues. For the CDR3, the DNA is TGTGCCAGCAGCAGCACAGGGGGCGCCTACAATGAGCAGTTCTTC. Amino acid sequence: CASSSTGGAYNEQFF.